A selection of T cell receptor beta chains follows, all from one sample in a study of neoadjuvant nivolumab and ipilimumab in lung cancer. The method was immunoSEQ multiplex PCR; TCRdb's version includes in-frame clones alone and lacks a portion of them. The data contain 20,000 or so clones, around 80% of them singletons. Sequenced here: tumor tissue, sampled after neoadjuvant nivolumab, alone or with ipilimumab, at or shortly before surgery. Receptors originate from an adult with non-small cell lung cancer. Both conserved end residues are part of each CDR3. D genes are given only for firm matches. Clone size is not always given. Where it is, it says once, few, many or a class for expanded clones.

CDR3 protein: CASSGRSASGRYEQFF
CDR3 DNA: TGCGCCAGCAGCGGAAGATCGGCTAGCGGGAGGTATGAGCAGTTCTTC
J gene: TRBJ2-1
clone size: -
V gene: TRBV4-1
D gene: TRBD2

CDR3 protein: CASTPGLRPSHEQYF
CDR3 DNA: TGTGCCAGCACCCCAGGGCTGAGACCAAGCCACGAGCAGTACTTC
J gene: TRBJ2-7
clone size: -
V gene: TRBV6-5
D gene: -

CDR3 protein: CASSSGSGQKIYGYTF
CDR3 DNA: TGTGCCAGCAGTTCGGGATCGGGACAGAAAATCTATGGCTACACCTTC
J gene: TRBJ1-2
clone size: -
V gene: TRBV28
D gene: TRBD1

CDR3 protein: CASSLGTEKGNEQFF
CDR3 DNA: TGCGCCAGCAGCTTGGGGACTGAAAAAGGGAATGAGCAGTTCTTC
J gene: TRBJ2-1
clone size: -
V gene: TRBV5-1
D gene: -

CDR3 protein: CASRGPGGDTQYF
CDR3 DNA: TGTGCCAGCAGGGGACCTGGTGGAGATACGCAGTATTTT
J gene: TRBJ2-3
clone size: -
V gene: TRBV6-5
D gene: -

CDR3 protein: CASSLGRNLDEQFF
CDR3 DNA: TGCGCCAGCAGCTTGGGTCGGAATTTGGATGAGCAGTTCTTC
J gene: TRBJ2-1
clone size: -
V gene: TRBV5-1
D gene: -

CDR3 protein: CSAGRGGNNEQFF
CDR3 DNA: TGCAGCGCCGGACGAGGAGGGAACAATGAGCAGTTCTTC
J gene: TRBJ2-1
clone size: -
V gene: TRBV29-1
D gene: -

CDR3 protein: CASSEAGVATNEKLFF
CDR3 DNA: TGTGCCAGCAGTGAAGCCGGGGTTGCAACTAATGAAAAACTGTTTTTT
J gene: TRBJ1-4
clone size: -
V gene: TRBV6-1
D gene: -

CDR3 protein: CASSSRDVGLGTRLLEETQYF
CDR3 DNA: TGTGCCAGCAGTTCCAGGGATGTAGGCTTGGGAACGAGGCTACTGGAAGAGACCCAGTACTTC
J gene: TRBJ2-5
clone size: -
V gene: TRBV28
D gene: -

CDR3 protein: CASSLREPGGYGYTF
CDR3 DNA: TGTGCCAGTAGTCTCAGGGAACCCGGCGGCTATGGCTACACCTTC
J gene: TRBJ1-2
clone size: once
V gene: TRBV19
D gene: -

CDR3 protein: CAWGGEENTEAFF
CDR3 DNA: TGTGCCTGGGGGGGGGAGGAGAACACTGAAGCTTTCTTT
J gene: TRBJ1-1
clone size: -
V gene: TRBV30
D gene: -

CDR3 protein: CASSFQYGTGELFF
CDR3 DNA: TGTGCCAGCAGCTTCCAGTATGGGACCGGGGAGCTGTTTTTT
J gene: TRBJ2-2
clone size: -
V gene: TRBV5-4
D gene: -

CDR3 protein: CASSYSIGRPGVFF
CDR3 DNA: TGTGCCAGCAGTTACTCGATTGGAAGGCCCGGCGTATTCTTC
J gene: TRBJ2-1
clone size: -
V gene: TRBV6-5
D gene: -

CDR3 protein: CASRSQAETQYF
CDR3 DNA: TGTGCCAGCCGCTCCCAGGCAGAGACCCAGTACTTC
J gene: TRBJ2-5
clone size: -
V gene: TRBV27
D gene: -

CDR3 protein: CASATGAGFYTGELFF
CDR3 DNA: TGTGCCAGCGCTACAGGGGCCGGATTTTACACCGGGGAGCTGTTTTTT
J gene: TRBJ2-2
clone size: medium-sized
V gene: TRBV7-9
D gene: TRBD1

CDR3 protein: CASSQATGGDARGYTF
CDR3 DNA: TGCGCCAGCAGCCAAGCGACCGGAGGGGATGCTCGGGGCTACACCTTC
J gene: TRBJ1-2
clone size: -
V gene: TRBV4-3
D gene: -

CDR3 protein: CSVGSTASYEQYF
CDR3 DNA: TGCAGCGTTGGTTCGACAGCCTCCTACGAGCAGTACTTC
J gene: TRBJ2-7
clone size: -
V gene: TRBV29-1
D gene: -

CDR3 protein: CASSPGLAFSYEQYF
CDR3 DNA: TGTGCCAGCAGCCCCGGACTAGCGTTCTCCTACGAGCAGTACTTC
J gene: TRBJ2-7
clone size: -
V gene: TRBV7-2
D gene: TRBD2

CDR3 protein: CASSRSAQGFYEQYF
CDR3 DNA: TGTGCCAGCAGTCGTTCAGCGCAGGGGTTCTACGAGCAGTACTTC
J gene: TRBJ2-7
clone size: -
V gene: TRBV6-5
D gene: -

CDR3 protein: CASIRLAGRTDTQYF
CDR3 DNA: TGTGCCAGCATCCGACTAGCGGGACGGACAGATACGCAGTATTTT
J gene: TRBJ2-3
clone size: -
V gene: TRBV6-1
D gene: TRBD2

CDR3 protein: CASSVTGNTGELFF
CDR3 DNA: TGTGCCAGCAGCGTCACAGGGAACACCGGGGAGCTGTTTTTT
J gene: TRBJ2-2
clone size: few
V gene: TRBV9
D gene: -

CDR3 protein: CASESYNEQFF
CDR3 DNA: TGTGCCAGCGAGAGCTACAATGAGCAGTTCTTC
J gene: TRBJ2-1
clone size: once
V gene: TRBV2
D gene: -

CDR3 protein: CASSQLSGSYQETQYF
CDR3 DNA: TGTGCCAGCAGCCAACTTAGCGGGAGCTACCAAGAGACCCAGTACTTC
J gene: TRBJ2-5
clone size: -
V gene: TRBV7-9
D gene: TRBD2

CDR3 protein: CASSPPPPGELFF
CDR3 DNA: TGTGCCAGCTCACCACCCCCCCCCGGGGAGCTGTTTTTT
J gene: TRBJ2-2
clone size: -
V gene: TRBV18
D gene: -

CDR3 protein: CASSIGSGTGGYEQYF
CDR3 DNA: TGTGCCAGTAGTATCGGTTCCGGGACAGGGGGCTACGAGCAGTACTTC
J gene: TRBJ2-7
clone size: -
V gene: TRBV19
D gene: TRBD1

CDR3 protein: CASSEDNRQWIYTF
CDR3 DNA: TGTGCCAGCAGTGAGGATAATCGCCAGTGGATCTACACCTTC
J gene: TRBJ1-2
clone size: -
V gene: TRBV6-5
D gene: -

CDR3 protein: CASILTVRPRTEAFF
CDR3 DNA: TGTGCCAGCATTCTGACAGTTAGGCCTCGGACTGAAGCTTTCTTT
J gene: TRBJ1-1
clone size: -
V gene: TRBV2
D gene: -

CDR3 protein: CASSPDLQNEQFF
CDR3 DNA: TGTGCCAGCAGCCCCGACCTCCAGAATGAGCAGTTCTTC
J gene: TRBJ2-1
clone size: -
V gene: TRBV13
D gene: -

CDR3 protein: CASSLSPPGQAEDTQYF
CDR3 DNA: TGTGCCAGCAGCTTATCCCCCCCGGGACAGGCTGAAGATACGCAGTATTTT
J gene: TRBJ2-3
clone size: once
V gene: TRBV7-9
D gene: TRBD1

CDR3 protein: CASSPVADPDYGYTF
CDR3 DNA: TGTGCCAGCTCACCAGTGGCAGACCCCGACTATGGCTACACCTTC
J gene: TRBJ1-2
clone size: -
V gene: TRBV18
D gene: -

CDR3 protein: CASSFGGEYEQYF
CDR3 DNA: TGTGCCAGCAGCTTCGGGGGAGAATACGAGCAGTACTTC
J gene: TRBJ2-7
clone size: -
V gene: TRBV7-9
D gene: -

CDR3 protein: CASSAGTGHQPQHF
CDR3 DNA: TGTGCCAGCAGCGCCGGGACAGGGCATCAGCCCCAGCATTTT
J gene: TRBJ1-5
clone size: -
V gene: TRBV9
D gene: TRBD1

CDR3 protein: CASSSRAGGFYEQYF
CDR3 DNA: TGTGCCAGCAGCTCACGAGCGGGAGGATTTTACGAGCAGTACTTC
J gene: TRBJ2-7
clone size: -
V gene: TRBV7-9
D gene: TRBD2

CDR3 protein: CAWRPPGVNYGYTF
CDR3 DNA: TGTGCCTGGAGACCCCCAGGGGTAAACTATGGCTACACCTTC
J gene: TRBJ1-2
clone size: -
V gene: TRBV30
D gene: -

CDR3 protein: CASSSKLGGNTEAFF
CDR3 DNA: TGTGCCAGCAGCTCCAAGTTAGGAGGGAACACTGAAGCTTTCTTT
J gene: TRBJ1-1
clone size: -
V gene: TRBV7-9
D gene: -

CDR3 protein: CASSMTGGRGQPQHF
CDR3 DNA: TGTGCCAGCAGCATGACAGGGGGAAGGGGTCAGCCCCAGCATTTT
J gene: TRBJ1-5
clone size: -
V gene: TRBV6-4
D gene: TRBD1

CDR3 protein: CASSYSPGSEAFF
CDR3 DNA: TGTGCCAGCAGCTACTCCCCCGGGTCTGAAGCTTTCTTT
J gene: TRBJ1-1
clone size: -
V gene: TRBV7-2
D gene: -

CDR3 protein: CASSAVDGYEQYF
CDR3 DNA: TGTGCCAGCAGCGCCGTAGATGGCTACGAGCAGTACTTC
J gene: TRBJ2-7
clone size: -
V gene: TRBV7-2
D gene: -

CDR3 protein: CASSLLPEQYF
CDR3 DNA: TGTGCCAGCAGCTTACTCCCCGAGCAGTACTTC
J gene: TRBJ2-7
clone size: -
V gene: TRBV11-2
D gene: -

CDR3 protein: CASSLGQGSYEQYF
CDR3 DNA: TGTGCCAGCAGCTTGGGACAGGGGTCCTACGAGCAGTACTTC
J gene: TRBJ2-7
clone size: -
V gene: TRBV5-5
D gene: TRBD1

CDR3 protein: CASSSGVGAGDNEQFF
CDR3 DNA: TGCGCCAGCAGCTCGGGTGTCGGGGCGGGGGACAATGAGCAGTTCTTC
J gene: TRBJ2-1
clone size: -
V gene: TRBV5-1
D gene: TRBD2

CDR3 protein: CAWSTGTVYGYTF
CDR3 DNA: TGTGCCTGGAGTACCGGGACAGTCTATGGCTACACCTTC
J gene: TRBJ1-2
clone size: -
V gene: TRBV30
D gene: TRBD1

CDR3 protein: CATGQGQETQYF
CDR3 DNA: TGTGCCACCGGACAGGGCCAAGAGACCCAGTACTTC
J gene: TRBJ2-5
clone size: -
V gene: TRBV10-3
D gene: TRBD1